The 21 T cell receptor beta chains below were found in one sample sequenced in a study of T cells after yellow fever vaccination (dated by TCRdb to between 2018 and 2021). The label giving this sample's treatment or condition can be read as: live attenuated yellow fever vaccine strain. Receptor libraries were prepared by 5' RACE. Sequenced using an Illumina NovaSeq 6000. The raw public reads went through TCRdb reprocessing: fastp at Q25, MiXCR clone calling, in-frame beta chains kept. Each entry merges the rows of one CDR3 protein and shows their most common DNA and genes. This sample holds more than 300,000 distinct CDR3 sequences; roughly 10% were observed only once. Roughly 3% of the sample goes to the ten largest clones. The input for sequencing was CD4+ T cells sorted from PBMCs, taken 45 days after the yellow fever booster vaccination. These TCRs come from a man between 18 and 35 years old who received the YFV17D yellow fever vaccine.

This clonotype has just a few counts. This chain links TRBV20-1 with TRBJ1-4, with 9 bases that match TRBD1. There are 19 residues in the CDR3. V dropped 5 bases and J dropped 0; count of bases not matched to a gene: 16. Germline CDR1 reads DFQATT; CDR2 reads SNEGSKA (reference sequence). The CDR3 here is CSAYIGPGQGGATNEKLFF. The CDR3, as DNA: TGCAGTGCTTATATAGGACCGGGACAGGGAGGTGCAACTAATGAAAAACTGTTTTTT.

This clonotype was detected a few times. The chain couples TRBV6-5 to TRBJ1-2; D not resolved. Trimming took 0 bases from V and 8 from J, leaving 13 bases between them. The CDR3 has 14 amino acids. CDR1 is MNHEY and CDR2 is SVGAGI in the germline V gene. CDR3 DNA sequence: TGTGCCAGCAGTTACTCACCGGGTTTCGGCGGCTACACCTTC. It codes for CASSYSPGFGGYTF.

This clonotype was seen ten or more times. The chain joins TRBV7-6 to TRBJ1-1; D is ambiguous. The CDR3 has 13 residues. In germline, CDR1 is SGHVS, CDR2 FNYEAQ. With 2 bases removed from V and 0 bases from J, the gap between germline ends came to 4 bases. CDR3 sequence (DNA): TGTGCCAGCAGCTTATCTATGAACACTGAAGCTTTCTTT. It specifies CASSLSMNTEAFF. Based on the CDR3 plus reference TRBV7-6 and TRBJ1-1, the full variable domain is GAGVSQSPRYKVTKRGQDVALRCDPISGHVSLYWYRQALGQGPEFLTYFNYEAQQDKSGLPNDRFSAERPEGSISTLTIQRTEQRDSAMYRCASSLSMNTEAFFGQGTRLTVV.

The chain uses TRBV7-9 and TRBJ2-1; D may be TRBD2 (7 bases). The V end was cut by 5 bases, the J end by 5 bases, with 16 bases between. From germline, CDR1 is SEHNR and CDR2 FQNEAQ (reference sequence). This CDR3 contains 15 residues. CDR3 sequence: CASSPRGGLHNEQFF. The CDR3 bases are TGTGCCAGCAGCCCTAGGGGGGGTCTGCACAATGAGCAGTTCTTC.

V usage is TRBV15 and J usage is TRBJ1-4, with unresolved D. V shed 4 bases and J shed 4 bases, with 10 bases lying between them. The CDR3 runs to 14 residues. CDR1 and CDR2 (germline): LNHNV, YYDKDF (reference sequence). The CDR3 here is CATSMDRRNEKLFF. The CDR3, as DNA: TGTGCCACCAGCATGGACCGACGTAATGAAAAACTGTTTTTT. The full variable domain, with the rest looked up from reference TRBV15 and TRBJ1-4, is DAMVIQNPRYQVTQFGKPVTLSCSQTLNHNVMYWYQQKSSQAPKLLFHYYDKDFNNEADTPDNFQSRRPNTSFCFLDIRSPGLGDTAMYLCATSMDRRNEKLFFGSGTQLSVL.

The gene calls are TRBV23-1 and TRBJ2-3; 8 bases fit TRBD2. TRBV23-1 is an ORF; its function is uncertain. CDR3 size: 16 residues. The junction had 6 bases not matched to a gene; V was cut back by 0 bases and J by 4 bases. The CDR3 bases are TGCGCCAGCAGTCAATCGGGACGGGGGGGCCCAGATACGCAGTATTTT. Its translation is CASSQSGRGGPDTQYF.

This clonotype was seen a few times. The J gene is TRBJ2-7, the V gene TRBV6-2 or TRBV6-3, with TRBD2 matching 10 bases. V trimming: 6 bases; J trimming: 3 bases; junction bases outside the gene matches: 8. There are 15 residues in the CDR3. CDR1 and CDR2 (germline): MNHEY, SVGEGT. The CDR3 DNA reads as TGTGCCAGCAGCGAAGCGGGGGGGAGCCTCTACGAGCAGTACTTC. This codes for CASSEAGGSLYEQYF.

The chain joins TRBV29-1 to TRBJ2-6, with TRBD1 matching over 8 bases. CDR3 length: 15 amino acids. Trimming removed 8 bases from V and 4 bases from J; junction bases left unmatched: 10. The germline V gene has CDR1 SQVTM and CDR2 ANQGSEA. CDR3 sequence: CSLPTGEDGANVLTF. The CDR3 DNA is TGCAGCCTCCCGACAGGGGAGGACGGGGCCAACGTCCTGACTTTC.

This clonotype was counted at least ten times. Here the CDR3 reads CASNRGTGQETQYF. The CDR3 region has the DNA TGCGCCAGCAATCGCGGGACAGGGCAAGAGACCCAGTACTTC. V is TRBV5-1 and J is TRBJ2-5; 9 nucleotides line up with TRBD1. The J segment lost 2 bases and the V segment lost 6 bases, leaving 5 bases of the junction unmatched. The CDR3 extends over 14 amino acids. Germline V gene data show CDR1 as SGHRS and CDR2 as YFSETQ.

This clonotype has a handful of counts. The chain uses TRBV28 and TRBJ1-1, with D perhaps TRBD1 (6 bases). Looked up from germline, CDR1 is MDHEN and CDR2 is SYDVKM. V lost 6 bases and J lost 5, with 19 bases in between. The CDR3 has 15 amino acids. The DNA for the CDR3 is TGTGCCAGCAGGGTCCTTGCAGGGGCTGGGACTGAAGCTTTCTTT. It yields the protein CASRVLAGAGTEAFF. The full variable domain, its missing parts supplied by reference TRBV28 and TRBJ1-1, is DVKVTQSSRYLVKRTGEKVFLECVQDMDHENMFWYRQDPGLGLRLIYFSYDVKMKEKGDIPEGYSVSREKKERFSLILESASTNQTSMYLCASRVLAGAGTEAFFGQGTRLTVV.

The chain recombines TRBV20-1 with TRBJ2-7; weak D call: TRBD1 (5 bases). Trimming cost V 5 bases and J 5 bases, with 13 bases left between them. Germline-derived CDR1 and CDR2 are DFQATT and SNEGSKA (reference sequence). This CDR3 has 12 amino acids. In nucleotides, the CDR3 is TGCAGTGCTTCGCGCAGGGCGGACGAGCAGTACTTC. Its translation is CSASRRADEQYF.

This clonotype has only a few counts. This chain uses TRBV7-9 with TRBJ1-1; the match to TRBD1 covers 9 bases. CDR1 and CDR2 from the germline V gene are SEHNR and FQNEAQ (reference sequence). J was trimmed by 5 bases and V by 5 bases; bases with no gene match: 12. The CDR3 length is 16 residues. The CDR3 bases are TGTGCCAGCAGCCCCGACAGGGGGGCCACACTGACTGAAGCTTTCTTT. Protein: CASSPDRGATLTEAFF. The variable domain in full, with the rest retrieved from reference TRBV7-9 and TRBJ1-1, is DTGVSQNPRHKITKRGQNVTFRCDPISEHNRLYWYRQTLGQGPEFLTYFQNEAQLEKSRLLSDRFSAERPKGSFSTLEIQRTEQGDSAMYLCASSPDRGATLTEAFFGQGTRLTVV.

This clonotype occurred a few times. The V call is TRBV4-2, the J call TRBJ1-2; TRBD1 is a possible D gene (5 bases). The CDR3 covers 18 residues. Germline CDR1 reads LGHNA; CDR2 reads YNFKEQ. V lost 8 bases to trimming and J lost 2 bases, with 27 bases between them. The CDR3 region has the DNA TGTGCCAGCCAACCACTCCGCGACGGGGACTCAAGGAACTATGGCTACACCTTC. It translates to CASQPLRDGDSRNYGYTF.

The chain carries TRBV9 and TRBJ1-5, with D possibly matching TRBD1 (6 bases). This CDR3 region has 14 residues. Germline CDR1 reads SGDLS; CDR2 reads YYNGEE. Trimming pared 4 bases from V and 6 bases from J, leaving 14 bases between. The CDR3 nucleotides read TGTGCCAGCAGCCCCAGGGGTGATAGTCAGCCCCAGCATTTT. This gives the protein CASSPRGDSQPQHF.

This clonotype was counted only a few times. The chain recombines TRBV4-1 with TRBJ1-2; 7 bases are shared with TRBD1. The germline CDR1 and CDR2 sequences are MGHRA and YSYEKL. The length of the CDR3 is 17 residues. Germline trimming cut 3 bases from V and 0 bases from J; bases unmatched to any gene: 10. CDR3 sequence: CASSQPRQGFTNYGYTF. DNA for the CDR3: TGCGCCAGCAGCCAGCCCAGACAGGGTTTCACTAACTATGGCTACACCTTC.

CDR3 region: CAKTGGHGYTF. In nucleotides, the CDR3 is TGTGCCAAGACAGGAGGGCATGGCTACACCTTC. V gene TRBV28 combines with J gene TRBJ1-2, with D possibly TRBD1 on 6 matching bases. The germline V and J ends were trimmed by 10 bases and 6 bases, with 12 bases remaining between them. In germline, CDR1 is MDHEN, CDR2 SYDVKM. The CDR3 has 11 residues.

This clonotype was recorded a few times. The CDR3 loop is CASSPDRVGEQYF. In DNA, the CDR3 is TGTGCCAGTAGCCCAGACAGGGTCGGGGAGCAGTACTTC. The V gene is TRBV19, the J gene TRBJ2-7, with TRBD1 matching over 7 bases. CDR3 length: 13 amino acids. V trimming: 6 bases; J trimming: 7 bases; junction bases outside the gene matches: 9. From germline, CDR1 is LNHDA and CDR2 SQIVND (reference sequence).

This clonotype was picked up a small number of times. The chain employs TRBV28 and TRBJ1-5; no reliable D call. V shed 5 bases and J shed 3 bases, with 8 bases lying between them. CDR3 length: 13 amino acids. Germline values: CDR1 MDHEN, CDR2 SYDVKM. The CDR3 here is CASSQYSNQPQHF. The DNA for the CDR3 is TGTGCCAGCAGTCAATATTCCAATCAGCCCCAGCATTTT.

The genes are TRBV29-1 and TRBJ1-2; weak D call: TRBD1 (5 bases). Germline V gives CDR1 SQVTM, CDR2 ANQGSEA. This CDR3 region has 17 residues. The V end lost 2 bases, the J end lost 2 bases, and 21 bases lay between the germline ends. CDR3 sequence (DNA): TGCAGCGTTGAACGTCCAAGGTCCGAGGGGCCGAACTATGGCTACACCTTC. Protein sequence: CSVERPRSEGPNYGYTF. Together with reference TRBV29-1 and TRBJ1-2, the CDR3 gives the full variable domain: SAVISQKPSRDICQRGTSLTIQCQVDSQVTMMFWYRQQPGQSLTLIATANQGSEATYESGFVIDKFPISRPNLTFSTLTVSNMSPEDSSIYLCSVERPRSEGPNYGYTFGSGTRLTVV.

The chain recombines TRBV25-1 with TRBJ2-1; D perhaps matches TRBD1 (6 bases). In germline, CDR1 is MGHDK, CDR2 SYGVNS. V lost 4 bases and J lost 6, with 13 bases in between. The CDR3 loop spans 14 amino acids. The CDR3 loop reads CASSGTGSLNEQFF. The CDR3 DNA reads as TGTGCCAGCAGTGGAACAGGGTCCCTCAATGAGCAGTTCTTC.

There are a few counts of this clonotype. The gene calls are TRBV11-3 and TRBJ2-2; TRBD1 matches at 8 bases. After removal of 5 bases from V and 8 bases from J, the junction contained 4 bases not matched to a gene. Germline V gene lookup returns CDR1 SGHNT and CDR2 YENEEA. The CDR3 is 13 residues long. The DNA of the CDR3 is TGTGCCAGCAGCATTCGGACAGGGGGGGAGCTGTTTTTT. Its protein is CASSIRTGGELFF.